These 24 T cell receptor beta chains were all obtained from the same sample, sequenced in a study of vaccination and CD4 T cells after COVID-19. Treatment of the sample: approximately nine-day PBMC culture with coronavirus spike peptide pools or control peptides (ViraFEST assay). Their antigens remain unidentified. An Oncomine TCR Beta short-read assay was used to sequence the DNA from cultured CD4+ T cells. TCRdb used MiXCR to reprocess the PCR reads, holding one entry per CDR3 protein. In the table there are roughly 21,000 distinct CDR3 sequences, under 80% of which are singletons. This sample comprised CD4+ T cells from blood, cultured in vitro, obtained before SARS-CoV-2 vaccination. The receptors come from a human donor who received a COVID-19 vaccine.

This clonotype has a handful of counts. DNA of the CDR3: TGCAGTGCCGGGCCTAACGGCGACGAGCAGTACTTC. Residues: CSAGPNGDEQYF. The rearrangement links TRBV20-1 to TRBJ2-7; no firm D call. Trimming left V 6 bases short and J 5 bases short, with 14 bases between. The CDR3 is 12 residues long. The germline V gene encodes CDR1 DFQATT and CDR2 SNEGSKA (reference sequence).

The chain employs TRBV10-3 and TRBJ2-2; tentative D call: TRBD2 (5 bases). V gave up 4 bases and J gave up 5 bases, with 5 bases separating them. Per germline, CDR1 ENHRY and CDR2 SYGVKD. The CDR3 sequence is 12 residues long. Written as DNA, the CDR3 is TGTGCCATCAGTGGGGAGACCGGGGAGCTGTTTTTT. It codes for CAISGETGELFF.

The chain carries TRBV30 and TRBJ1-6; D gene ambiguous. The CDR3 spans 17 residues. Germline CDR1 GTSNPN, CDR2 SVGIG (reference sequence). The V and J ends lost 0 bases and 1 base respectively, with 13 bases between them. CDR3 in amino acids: CAWSVPPGWSYNSPLHF. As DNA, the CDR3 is TGTGCCTGGAGTGTACCGCCTGGGTGGTCCTATAATTCACCCCTCCACTTT. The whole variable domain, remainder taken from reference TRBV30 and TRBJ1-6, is SQTIHQWPATLVQPVGSPLSLECTVEGTSNPNLYWYRQAAGRGLQLLFYSVGIGQISSEVPQNLSASRPQDRQFILSSKKLLLSDSGFYLCAWSVPPGWSYNSPLHFGNGTRLTVT.

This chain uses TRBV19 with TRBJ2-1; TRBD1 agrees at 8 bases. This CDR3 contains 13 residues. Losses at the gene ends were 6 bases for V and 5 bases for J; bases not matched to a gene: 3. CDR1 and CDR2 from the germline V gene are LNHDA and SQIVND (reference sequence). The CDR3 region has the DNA TGTGCCAGTAGGTTGACAGGGGACAATGAGCAGTTCTTC. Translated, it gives CASRLTGDNEQFF.

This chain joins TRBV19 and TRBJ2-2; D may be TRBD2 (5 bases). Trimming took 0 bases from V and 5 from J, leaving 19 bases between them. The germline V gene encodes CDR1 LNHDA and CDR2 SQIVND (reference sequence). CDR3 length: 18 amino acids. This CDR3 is CASSIDLYGQRRTGELFF. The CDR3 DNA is TGTGCCAGTAGTATAGATCTATATGGGCAGAGGAGGACCGGGGAGCTGTTTTTT. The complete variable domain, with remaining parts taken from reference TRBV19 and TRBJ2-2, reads DGGITQSPKYLFRKEGQNVTLSCEQNLNHDAMYWYRQDPGQGLRLIYYSQIVNDFQKGDIAEGYSVSREKKESFPLTVTSAQKNPTAFYLCASSIDLYGQRRTGELFFGEGSRLTVL.

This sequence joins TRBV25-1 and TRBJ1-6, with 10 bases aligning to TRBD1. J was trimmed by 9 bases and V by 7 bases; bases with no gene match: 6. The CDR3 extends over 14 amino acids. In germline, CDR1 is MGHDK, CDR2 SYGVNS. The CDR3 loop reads CASKGTGVRSPLHF. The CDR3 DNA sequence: TGTGCCAGCAAAGGGACAGGGGTTCGTTCACCCCTCCACTTT.

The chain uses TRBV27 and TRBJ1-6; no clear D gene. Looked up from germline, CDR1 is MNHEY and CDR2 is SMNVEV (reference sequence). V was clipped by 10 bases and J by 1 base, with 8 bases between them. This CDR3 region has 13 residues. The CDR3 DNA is TGTGCCACATCGGGGTCCTATAATTCACCCCTCCACTTT. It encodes CATSGSYNSPLHF.

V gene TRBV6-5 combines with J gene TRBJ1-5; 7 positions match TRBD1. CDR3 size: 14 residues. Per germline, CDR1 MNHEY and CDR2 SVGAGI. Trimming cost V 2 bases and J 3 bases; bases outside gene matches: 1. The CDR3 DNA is TGTGCCAGCAGTTACGGACAGGCCAATCAGCCCCAGCATTTT. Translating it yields CASSYGQANQPQHF.

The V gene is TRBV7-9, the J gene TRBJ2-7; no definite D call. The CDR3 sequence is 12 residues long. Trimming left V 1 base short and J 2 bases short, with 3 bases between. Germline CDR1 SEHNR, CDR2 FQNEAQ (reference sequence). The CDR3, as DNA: TGTGCCAGCAGCTTAGGGACCTACGAGCAGTACTTC. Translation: CASSLGTYEQYF.

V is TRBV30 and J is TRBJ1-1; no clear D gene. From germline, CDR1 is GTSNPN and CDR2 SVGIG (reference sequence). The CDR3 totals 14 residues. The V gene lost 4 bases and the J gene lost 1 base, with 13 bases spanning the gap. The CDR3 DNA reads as TGTGCCTGGAAACAGCAATCATGGAACACTGAAGCTTTCTTT. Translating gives CAWKQQSWNTEAFF. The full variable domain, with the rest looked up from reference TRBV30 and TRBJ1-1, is SQTIHQWPATLVQPVGSPLSLECTVEGTSNPNLYWYRQAAGRGLQLLFYSVGIGQISSEVPQNLSASRPQDRQFILSSKKLLLSDSGFYLCAWKQQSWNTEAFFGQGTRLTVV.

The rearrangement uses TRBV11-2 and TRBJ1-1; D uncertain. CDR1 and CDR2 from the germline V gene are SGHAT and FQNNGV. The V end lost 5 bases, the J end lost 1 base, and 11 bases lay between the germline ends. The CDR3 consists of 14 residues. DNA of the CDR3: TGTGCCAGCAGCCCACCGGACCCGAACACTGAAGCTTTCTTT. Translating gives CASSPPDPNTEAFF. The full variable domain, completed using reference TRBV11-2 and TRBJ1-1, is EAGVAQSPRYKIIEKRQSVAFWCNPISGHATLYWYQQILGQGPKLLIQFQNNGVVDDSQLPKDRFSAERLKGVDSTLKIQPAKLEDSAVYLCASSPPDPNTEAFFGQGTRLTVV.

Here the CDR3 DNA reads TGTGCCAGTAGGGGACAGGGGGCTCCCGCCGATACGCAGTATTTT. Its translation: CASRGQGAPADTQYF. The chain combines TRBV19 with TRBJ2-3; 12 bases line up with TRBD1. There are 15 residues in the CDR3. In germline, CDR1 is LNHDA, CDR2 SQIVND (reference sequence). V was pared by 6 bases and J by 6 bases, with 7 bases of the junction left unmatched.

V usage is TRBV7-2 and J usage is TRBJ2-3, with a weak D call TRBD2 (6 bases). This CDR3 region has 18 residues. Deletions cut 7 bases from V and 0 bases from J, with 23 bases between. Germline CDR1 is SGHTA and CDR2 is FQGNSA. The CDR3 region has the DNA TGTGCCAGCACCGCCGGGTGGGGCGGGGACGTAAGCACAGATACGCAGTATTTT. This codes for CASTAGWGGDVSTDTQYF.

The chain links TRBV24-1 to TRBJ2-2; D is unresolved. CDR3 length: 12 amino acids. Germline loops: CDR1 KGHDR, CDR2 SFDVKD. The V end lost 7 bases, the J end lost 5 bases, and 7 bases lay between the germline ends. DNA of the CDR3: TGTGCCACCAGGAGGCTTACCGGGGAGCTGTTTTTT. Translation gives CATRRLTGELFF.

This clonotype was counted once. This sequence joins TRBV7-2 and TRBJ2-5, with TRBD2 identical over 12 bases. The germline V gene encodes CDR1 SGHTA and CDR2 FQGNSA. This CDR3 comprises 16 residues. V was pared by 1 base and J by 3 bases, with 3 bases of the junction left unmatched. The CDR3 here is CASSLGLAGAKETQYF. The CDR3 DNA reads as TGTGCCAGCAGCTTAGGACTAGCGGGGGCCAAAGAGACCCAGTACTTC.

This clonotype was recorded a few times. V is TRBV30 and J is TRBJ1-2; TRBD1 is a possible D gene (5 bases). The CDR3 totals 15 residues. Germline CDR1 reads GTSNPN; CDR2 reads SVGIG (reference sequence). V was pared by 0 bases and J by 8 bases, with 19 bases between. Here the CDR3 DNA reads TGTGCCTGGAGTGTAGCCGACCGGGGGAGCAGAGGCTACACCTTC. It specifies CAWSVADRGSRGYTF.

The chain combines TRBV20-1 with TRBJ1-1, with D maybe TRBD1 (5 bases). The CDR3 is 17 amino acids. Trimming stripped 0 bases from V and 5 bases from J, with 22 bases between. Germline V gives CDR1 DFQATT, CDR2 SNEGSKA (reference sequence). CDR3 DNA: TGCAGTGCTAGAGATGGGAGGAGGAGTGTTGGGGGAACTGAAGCTTTCTTT. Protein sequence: CSARDGRRSVGGTEAFF.

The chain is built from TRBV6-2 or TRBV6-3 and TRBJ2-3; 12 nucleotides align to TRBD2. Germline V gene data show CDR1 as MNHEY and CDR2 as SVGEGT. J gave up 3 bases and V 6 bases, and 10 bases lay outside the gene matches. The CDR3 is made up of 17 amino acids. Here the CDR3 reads CASSSASGGAGTDTQYF. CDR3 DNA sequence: TGTGCCAGCAGCTCAGCTAGCGGGGGGGCCGGTACAGATACGCAGTATTTT.

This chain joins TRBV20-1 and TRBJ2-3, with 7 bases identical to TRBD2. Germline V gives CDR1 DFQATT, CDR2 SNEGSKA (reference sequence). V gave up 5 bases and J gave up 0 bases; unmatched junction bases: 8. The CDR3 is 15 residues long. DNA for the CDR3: TGCAGTGCTCCCCTTGGGGGGGGTAGCACAGATACGCAGTATTTT. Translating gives CSAPLGGGSTDTQYF.

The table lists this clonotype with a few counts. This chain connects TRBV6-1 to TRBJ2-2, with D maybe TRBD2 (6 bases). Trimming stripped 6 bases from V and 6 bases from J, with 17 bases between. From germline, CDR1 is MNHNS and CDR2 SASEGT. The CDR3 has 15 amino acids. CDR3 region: CASRRAEGSPGELFF. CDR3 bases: TGTGCCAGCAGACGGGCGGAGGGGTCACCCGGGGAGCTGTTTTTT.

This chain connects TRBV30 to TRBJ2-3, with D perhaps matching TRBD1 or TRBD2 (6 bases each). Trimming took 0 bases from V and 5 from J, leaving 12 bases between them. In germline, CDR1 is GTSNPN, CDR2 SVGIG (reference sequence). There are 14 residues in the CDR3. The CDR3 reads CAWSVRGRIDTQYF. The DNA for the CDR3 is TGTGCCTGGAGTGTACGGGGGCGCATAGATACGCAGTATTTT.

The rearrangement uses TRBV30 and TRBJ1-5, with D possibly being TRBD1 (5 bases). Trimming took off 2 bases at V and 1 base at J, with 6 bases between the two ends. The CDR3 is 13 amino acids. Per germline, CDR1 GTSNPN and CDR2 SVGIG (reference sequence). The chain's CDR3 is CAWSRGSNQPQHF. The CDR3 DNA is TGTGCCTGGAGTCGGGGCAGCAATCAGCCCCAGCATTTT.

CDR3 protein: CASSKAWDYSNQPQHF. The CDR3, as DNA: TGTGCCAGCAGCAAAGCATGGGACTATAGCAATCAGCCCCAGCATTTT. The rearrangement uses TRBV21-1 and TRBJ1-5. TRBV21-1 is designated a pseudogene. This CDR3 is 16 amino acids long.

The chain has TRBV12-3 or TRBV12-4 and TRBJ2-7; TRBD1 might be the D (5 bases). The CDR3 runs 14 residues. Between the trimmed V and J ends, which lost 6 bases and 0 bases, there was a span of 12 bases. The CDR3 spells CASRQTGISYEQYF. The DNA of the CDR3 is TGTGCCAGCAGACAAACAGGTATCTCCTACGAGCAGTACTTC.